The rows below give T cell receptor beta chains drawn from one sample of a study of early T cells in non-severe SARS-CoV-2 infection. Each CDR3 protein is one row after TCRdb ran MiXCR on the 5' RACE reads. The sample contains approximately 89,000 distinct CDR3 sequences, over 11% of which appear only once. Sample: whole blood. Receptors were obtained from an adult who was a healthcare worker with PCR-confirmed SARS-CoV-2 infection or an uninfected control (not recorded which). Each CDR3 is given with its conserved first and last residue. D genes are given only for firm matches. The size of a clone is reported for some rows only, either as once, few or many, or as a class for expanded clones.

D gene	V gene	clone size	J gene	CDR3 length	CDR3 DNA	CDR3 protein
NA	TRBV6-2/TRBV6-3	NA	TRBJ2-5	18	TGTGCCAGCAGTTACCATAGAGCGGACCGTGGGGGACAAGAGACCCAGTACTTC	CASSYHRADRGGQETQYF
NA	TRBV3-1	few	TRBJ2-1	11	TGTGCCAGCAGACAAACCAATGAGCAGTTCTTC	CASRQTNEQFF
NA	TRBV6-5	NA	TRBJ2-2	16	TGTGCCAGCAGTAAGAGGCGGGGAACGGGCACCGGGGAGCTGTTTTTT	CASSKRRGTGTGELFF
NA	TRBV5-1	many	TRBJ2-3	17	TGCGCCAGCAGCGTTGGCTGGACAACGGCCACAGCAGATACGCAGTATTTT	CASSVGWTTATADTQYF
TRBD1	TRBV5-1	many	TRBJ2-7	13	TGCGCCAGCGGTCAGGGACAGGGGGGCGAGCAGTACTTC	CASGQGQGGEQYF
NA	TRBV19	NA	TRBJ2-2	11	TGTGCCAGTAGTACAGAGAGAGAGCTGTTTTTT	CASSTERELFF
NA	TRBV6-5	few	TRBJ2-7	13	TGTGCCAGCAGTTACGGTCAGACGTACGAGCAGTACTTC	CASSYGQTYEQYF
NA	TRBV11-2	many	TRBJ2-1	12	TGTGCCAGCAGCAAAGCCCAACCGGAGCAGTTCTTC	CASSKAQPEQFF
TRBD2	TRBV7-9	few	TRBJ2-3	18	TGTGCCAGCAGCTTAACCCACTGGACTAGCGGGGGCACAGATACGCAGTATTTT	CASSLTHWTSGGTDTQYF
NA	TRBV6-1	NA	TRBJ2-3	15	TGTGCCAGCAGTGAATTCGACCTACCTACAGATACGCAGTATTTT	CASSEFDLPTDTQYF
NA	TRBV24-1	NA	TRBJ2-1	13	TGTGCCACCAGTGGCCTCTCCTACAATGAGCAGTTCTTC	CATSGLSYNEQFF
NA	TRBV20-1	NA	TRBJ2-5	15	TGCAGTGCTAGACTCCTAGCCGCGGAGGAAGGGGACCAGTACTTC	CSARLLAAEEGDQYF
NA	TRBV5-6	many	TRBJ2-6	17	TGTGCCAGCAGCTATGACAGGATCTTCTCTGGGGCCAACGTCCTGACTTTC	CASSYDRIFSGANVLTF
NA	TRBV28	NA	TRBJ2-4	13	TGTGCCAGCAGACCGGGCAGGGAGTGGATTCAGTACTTC	CASRPGREWIQYF
TRBD1	TRBV5-5	many	TRBJ2-7	15	TGTGCCAGCAGCTTGGCCGGGACAGGGGGCTACGAGCAGTACTTC	CASSLAGTGGYEQYF
NA	TRBV19	NA	TRBJ2-6	14	TGTGCCAGTAGTACGGGTTACGGGGCCAACGTCCTGACTTTC	CASSTGYGANVLTF
NA	TRBV4-1	many	TRBJ2-7	16	TGCGCCAGCAGCCAAGATACCCAAACGCTTTTATACGAGCAGTACTTC	CASSQDTQTLLYEQYF
NA	TRBV3-1	few	TRBJ2-5	14	TGTGCCAGCAGCCAAGAAGCTATACAAGAGACCCAGTACTTC	CASSQEAIQETQYF
TRBD1	TRBV2	NA	TRBJ1-2	15	TGTGCCAACCCTGAGACAGGGAGGGCTCCTCGGGGCTACACCTTC	CANPETGRAPRGYTF
NA	TRBV12-3/TRBV12-4	many	TRBJ1-1	11	TGTGCCAGCAGTCCGGGAGCTAGGGCTTTCTTT	CASSPGARAFF
TRBD2	TRBV2	NA	TRBJ2-7	15	TGTGCCAGCAGTGCATATGGAGCGGGAGCCCGCGAGCAGTACTTC	CASSAYGAGAREQYF
NA	TRBV12-3/TRBV12-4	NA	TRBJ2-2	12	TGTGCCAGCAGGACAAATGGCGGGGAGCTGTTTTTT	CASRTNGGELFF
NA	TRBV5-5	many	TRBJ1-5	15	TGTGCCAGCAGCCGTGGCGCGGGAGGGTATCAGCCCCAGCATTTT	CASSRGAGGYQPQHF
TRBD2	TRBV20-1	many	TRBJ2-1	14	TGCAGTGCTAGTACTAGCGGATCCTACAATGAGCAGTTCTTC	CSASTSGSYNEQFF
NA	TRBV9	NA	TRBJ2-1	16	TGTGCCAGCAGCGTAGGGGACGCGAGCTCCTACAATGAGCAGTTCTTC	CASSVGDASSYNEQFF
TRBD2	TRBV4-2	NA	TRBJ2-7	15	TGTGCCAGCAGCCAAGCTAGCGGGAGCCTCTACGAGCAGTACTTC	CASSQASGSLYEQYF
NA	TRBV7-9	many	TRBJ2-1	15	TGTGCCAGCAGCCTAACAGCAGTCAGAAACAATGAGCAGTTCTTC	CASSLTAVRNNEQFF
NA	TRBV7-8	many	TRBJ2-5	15	TGTGCCAGCAGCTTAGCCCTAGCGACCCAAGAGACCCAGTACTTC	CASSLALATQETQYF
TRBD2	TRBV7-9	few	TRBJ2-1	16	TGTGCCAGCAGCAGTAGCGGGAGGGCCGATTACAATGAGCAGTTCTTC	CASSSSGRADYNEQFF
TRBD2	TRBV12-3/TRBV12-4	NA	TRBJ2-3	14	TGTGCCAGCACTAGCGGGGGGCAGATTGGCACGCAGTATTTT	CASTSGGQIGTQYF
NA	TRBV10-3	many	TRBJ1-6	14	TGTGCCATCAGCCCGGCAGGAGAGAATTCACCCCTCCACTTT	CAISPAGENSPLHF
NA	TRBV10-3	NA	TRBJ2-1	13	TGTGCCATCAGCCCCCAGGATTACAATGAGCAGTTCTTC	CAISPQDYNEQFF
TRBD1	TRBV24-1	NA	TRBJ1-1	14	TGTGCCACCAGTGGCAGGGGGACGAACACTGAAGCTTTCTTT	CATSGRGTNTEAFF
TRBD2	TRBV7-9	many	TRBJ2-3	16	TGTGCCAGCAGCTTAGCGCGCGGGGGGCGCACAGATACGCAGTATTTT	CASSLARGGRTDTQYF
NA	TRBV4-1	NA	TRBJ2-1	20	TGCGCCAGCAGCCATCCCCGAGCCGGAGGGCCCAGGGGGGTCAACAATGAGCAGTTCTTC	CASSHPRAGGPRGVNNEQFF
NA	TRBV7-9	few	TRBJ2-5	16	TGTGCCAGCAGCCGTGGGGGCCCCTCTAGCTCGGAGACCCAGTACTTC	CASSRGGPSSSETQYF
TRBD2	TRBV6-5	many	TRBJ2-7	16	TGTGCCAGCAGTGATACCGGGACTAGCGGGCGCCAAGAGCAGTACTTC	CASSDTGTSGRQEQYF
NA	TRBV7-9	NA	TRBJ1-6	15	TGTGCCAGCAGCCTACAGGGCGCGGTTGGTTCACCCCTCCACTTT	CASSLQGAVGSPLHF
TRBD2	TRBV12-3/TRBV12-4	many	TRBJ2-3	14	TGTGCCAGCAGTAGAAGCGGGAGTTCAGATACGCAGTATTTT	CASSRSGSSDTQYF
NA	TRBV6-5	few	TRBJ2-2	14	TGTGCCAGCAGTGTCCGGGGGAACACCGGGGAGCTGTTTTTT	CASSVRGNTGELFF
TRBD1	TRBV29-1	NA	TRBJ2-7	13	TGCAGCGTTTTACCCAGGGACAGCTACGAGCAGTACTTC	CSVLPRDSYEQYF
NA	TRBV10-3	few	TRBJ1-6	14	TGTGCCATCAGTTCAGGGGCTGATAATTCACCCCTCCACTTT	CAISSGADNSPLHF
NA	TRBV10-3	few	TRBJ1-6	17	TGTGCCATTGGAAACAGGGAGCCCACCGCAATAATTTCACCCCTCCACTTT	CAIGNREPTAIISPLHF
TRBD2	TRBV27	few	TRBJ2-2	16	TGTGCCAGCATACTTCTAGCGGGAGTCGGCACCGGGGAGCTGTTTTTT	CASILLAGVGTGELFF
TRBD1	TRBV2	NA	TRBJ2-7	13	TGTGCCACTTCGACAGGGGCCTCCTACGAGCAGTACTTC	CATSTGASYEQYF